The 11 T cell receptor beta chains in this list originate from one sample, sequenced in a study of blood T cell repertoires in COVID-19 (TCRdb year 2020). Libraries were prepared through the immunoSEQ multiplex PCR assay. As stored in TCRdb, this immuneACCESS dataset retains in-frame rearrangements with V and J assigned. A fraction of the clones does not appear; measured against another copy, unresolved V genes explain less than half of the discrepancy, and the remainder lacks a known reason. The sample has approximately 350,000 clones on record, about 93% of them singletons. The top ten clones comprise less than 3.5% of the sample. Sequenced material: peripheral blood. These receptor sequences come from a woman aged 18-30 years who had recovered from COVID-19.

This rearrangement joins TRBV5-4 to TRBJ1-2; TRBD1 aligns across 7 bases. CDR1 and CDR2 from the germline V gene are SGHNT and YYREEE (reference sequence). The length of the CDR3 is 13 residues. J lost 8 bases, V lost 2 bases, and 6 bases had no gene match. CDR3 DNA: TGTGCCAGCAGCTTCAAGGGGGCGGGCGGCTACACCTTC. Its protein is CASSFKGAGGYTF. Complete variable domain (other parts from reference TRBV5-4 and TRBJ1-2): ETGVTQSPTHLIKTRGQQVTLRCSSQSGHNTVSWYQQALGQGPQFIFQYYREEENGRGNFPPRFSGLQFPNYSSELNVNALELDDSALYLCASSFKGAGGYTFGSGTRLTVV.

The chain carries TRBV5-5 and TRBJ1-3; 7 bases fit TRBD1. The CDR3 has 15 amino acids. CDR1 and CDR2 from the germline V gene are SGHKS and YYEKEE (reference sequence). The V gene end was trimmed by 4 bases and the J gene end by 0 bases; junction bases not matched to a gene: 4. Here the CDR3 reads CASSLTGASGNTIYF. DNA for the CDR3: TGTGCCAGCAGCCTTACAGGGGCCTCTGGAAACACCATATATTTT.

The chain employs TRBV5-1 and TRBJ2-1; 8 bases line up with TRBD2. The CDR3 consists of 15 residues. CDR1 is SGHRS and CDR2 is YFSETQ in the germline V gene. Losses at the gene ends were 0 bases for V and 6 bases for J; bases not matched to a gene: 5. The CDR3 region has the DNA TGCGCCAGCAGCTTGGGAGCTAGCGGGTCCAATGAGCAGTTCTTC. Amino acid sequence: CASSLGASGSNEQFF.

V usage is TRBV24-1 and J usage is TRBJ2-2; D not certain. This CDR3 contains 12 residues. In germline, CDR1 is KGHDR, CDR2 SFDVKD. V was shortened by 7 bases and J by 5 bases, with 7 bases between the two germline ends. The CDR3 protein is CATRRQTGELFF. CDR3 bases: TGTGCCACCAGGAGGCAGACCGGGGAGCTGTTTTTT.

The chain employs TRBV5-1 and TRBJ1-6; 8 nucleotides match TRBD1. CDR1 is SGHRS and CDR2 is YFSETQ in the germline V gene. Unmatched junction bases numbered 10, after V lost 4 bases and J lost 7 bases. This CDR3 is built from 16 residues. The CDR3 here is CASSEPTGVSNSPLHF. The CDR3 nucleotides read TGCGCCAGCAGCGAGCCGACAGGGGTATCGAATTCACCCCTCCACTTT. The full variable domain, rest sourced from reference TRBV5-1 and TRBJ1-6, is KAGVTQTPRYLIKTRGQQVTLSCSPISGHRSVSWYQQTPGQGLQFLFEYFSETQRNKGNFPGRFSGRQFSNSRSEMNVSTLELGDSALYLCASSEPTGVSNSPLHFGNGTRLTVT.

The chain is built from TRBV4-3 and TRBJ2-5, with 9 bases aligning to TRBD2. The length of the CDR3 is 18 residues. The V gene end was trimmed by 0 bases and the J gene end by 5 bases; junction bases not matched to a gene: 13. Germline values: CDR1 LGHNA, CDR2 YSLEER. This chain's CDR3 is CASSQEGLSAGGRETQYF. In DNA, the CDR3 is TGCGCCAGCAGCCAAGAGGGCCTTTCGGCGGGAGGGCGGGAGACCCAGTACTTC.

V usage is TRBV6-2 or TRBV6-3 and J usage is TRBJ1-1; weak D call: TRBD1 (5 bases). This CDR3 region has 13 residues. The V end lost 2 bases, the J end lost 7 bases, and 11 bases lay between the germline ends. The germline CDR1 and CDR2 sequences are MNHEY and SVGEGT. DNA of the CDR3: TGTGCCAGCAGTTACCCGGGACTGCGTGAAGCTTTCTTT. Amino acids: CASSYPGLREAFF.

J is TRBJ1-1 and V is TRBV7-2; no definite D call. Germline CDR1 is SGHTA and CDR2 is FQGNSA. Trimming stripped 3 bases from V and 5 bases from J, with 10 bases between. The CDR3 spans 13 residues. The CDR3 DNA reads TGTGCCAGCAGCTTTAGCAGACCAACTGAAGCTTTCTTT. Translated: CASSFSRPTEAFF. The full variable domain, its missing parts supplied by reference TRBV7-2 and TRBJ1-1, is GAGVSQSPSNKVTEKGKDVELRCDPISGHTALYWYRQSLGQGLEFLIYFQGNSAPDKSGLPSDRFSAERTGGSVSTLTIQRTQQEDSAVYLCASSFSRPTEAFFGQGTRLTVV.

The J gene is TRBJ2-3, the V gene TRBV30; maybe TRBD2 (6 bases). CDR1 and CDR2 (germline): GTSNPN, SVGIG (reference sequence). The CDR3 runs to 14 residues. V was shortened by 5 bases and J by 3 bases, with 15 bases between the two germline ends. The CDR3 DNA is TGTGCCTGGTCTCAGGGACTCGGGACAGATACGCAGTATTTT. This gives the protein CAWSQGLGTDTQYF. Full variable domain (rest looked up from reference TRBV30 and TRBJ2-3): SQTIHQWPATLVQPVGSPLSLECTVEGTSNPNLYWYRQAAGRGLQLLFYSVGIGQISSEVPQNLSASRPQDRQFILSSKKLLLSDSGFYLCAWSQGLGTDTQYFGPGTRLTVL.

CDR3 protein: CASSLGSTSSYNEQFF. The CDR3 coding sequence is TGTGCCAGCAGCTTAGGCTCCACTTCCTCCTACAATGAGCAGTTCTTC. This chain uses TRBV11-2 with TRBJ2-1; D is unresolved. The CDR3 loop spans 16 amino acids. Germline V gene lookup returns CDR1 SGHAT and CDR2 FQNNGV. Trimming took off 1 base at V and 0 bases at J, with 10 bases between the two ends.

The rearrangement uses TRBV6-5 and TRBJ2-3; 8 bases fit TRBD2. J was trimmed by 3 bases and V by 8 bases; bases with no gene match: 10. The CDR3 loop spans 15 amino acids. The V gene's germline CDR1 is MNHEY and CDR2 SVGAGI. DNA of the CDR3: TGTGCCAGCCAGAGCGGGAGTATAATAACAGATACGCAGTATTTT. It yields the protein CASQSGSIITDTQYF.